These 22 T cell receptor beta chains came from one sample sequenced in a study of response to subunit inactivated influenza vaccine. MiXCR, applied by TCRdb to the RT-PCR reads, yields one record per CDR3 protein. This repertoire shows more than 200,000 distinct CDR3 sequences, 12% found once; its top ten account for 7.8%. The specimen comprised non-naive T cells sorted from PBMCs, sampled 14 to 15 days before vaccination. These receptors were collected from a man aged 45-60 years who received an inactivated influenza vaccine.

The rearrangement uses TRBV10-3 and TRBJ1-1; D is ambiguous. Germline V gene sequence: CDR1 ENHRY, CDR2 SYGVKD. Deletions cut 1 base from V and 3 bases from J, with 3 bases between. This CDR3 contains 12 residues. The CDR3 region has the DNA TGTGCCATCAGTGAGTTGGACACTGAAGCTTTCTTT. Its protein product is CAISELDTEAFF.

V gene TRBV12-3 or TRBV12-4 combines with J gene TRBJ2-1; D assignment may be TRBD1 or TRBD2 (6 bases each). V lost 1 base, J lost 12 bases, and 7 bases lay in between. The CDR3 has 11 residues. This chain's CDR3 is CASSLEGGQFF. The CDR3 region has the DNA TGTGCCAGCAGTTTAGAGGGGGGGCAGTTCTTC.

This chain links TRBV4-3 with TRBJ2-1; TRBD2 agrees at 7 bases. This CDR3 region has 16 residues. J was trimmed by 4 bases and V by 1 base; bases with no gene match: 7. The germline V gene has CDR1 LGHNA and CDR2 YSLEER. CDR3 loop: CASSQGGGKAYNEQFF. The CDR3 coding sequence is TGCGCCAGCAGCCAAGGGGGGGGGAAGGCTTACAATGAGCAGTTCTTC.

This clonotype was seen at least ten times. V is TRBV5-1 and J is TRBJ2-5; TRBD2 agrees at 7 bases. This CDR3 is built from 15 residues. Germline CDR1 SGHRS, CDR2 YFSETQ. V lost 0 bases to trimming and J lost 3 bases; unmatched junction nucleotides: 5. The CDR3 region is CASSLGSSGEETQYF. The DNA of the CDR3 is TGCGCCAGCAGCTTGGGGTCTAGCGGTGAAGAGACCCAGTACTTC.

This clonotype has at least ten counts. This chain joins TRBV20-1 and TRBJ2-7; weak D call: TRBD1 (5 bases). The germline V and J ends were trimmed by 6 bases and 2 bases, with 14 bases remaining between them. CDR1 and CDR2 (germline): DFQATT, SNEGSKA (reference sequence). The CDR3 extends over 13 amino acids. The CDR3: CSAETDPTYEQYF. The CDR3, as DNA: TGCAGTGCAGAGACAGATCCGACCTACGAGCAGTACTTC.

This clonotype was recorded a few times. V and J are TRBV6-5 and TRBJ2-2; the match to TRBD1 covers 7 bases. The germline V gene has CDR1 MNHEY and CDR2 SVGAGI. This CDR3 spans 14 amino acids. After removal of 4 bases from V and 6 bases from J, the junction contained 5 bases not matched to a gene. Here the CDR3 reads CASSFKGAAGELFF. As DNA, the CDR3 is TGTGCCAGCAGTTTCAAGGGGGCAGCCGGGGAGCTGTTTTTT.

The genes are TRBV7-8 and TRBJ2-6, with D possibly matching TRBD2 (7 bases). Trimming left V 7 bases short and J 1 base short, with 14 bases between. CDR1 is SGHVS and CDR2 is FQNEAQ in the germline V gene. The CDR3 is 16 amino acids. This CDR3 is CASTKRGGSGANVLTF. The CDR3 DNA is TGTGCCAGCACCAAAAGGGGGGGGTCTGGGGCCAACGTCCTGACTTTC.

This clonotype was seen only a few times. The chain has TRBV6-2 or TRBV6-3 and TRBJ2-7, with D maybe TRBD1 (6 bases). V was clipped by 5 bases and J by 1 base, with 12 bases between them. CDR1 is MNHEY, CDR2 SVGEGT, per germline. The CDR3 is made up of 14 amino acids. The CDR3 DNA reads TGTGCCAGCAGTAACCACAGGGATTCCTACGAGCAGTACTTC. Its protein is CASSNHRDSYEQYF.

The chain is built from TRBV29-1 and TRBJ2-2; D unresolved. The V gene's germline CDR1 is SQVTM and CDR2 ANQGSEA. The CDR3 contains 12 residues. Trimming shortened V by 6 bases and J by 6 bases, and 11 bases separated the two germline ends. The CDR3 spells CSVEQGPGELFF. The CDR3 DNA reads TGCAGCGTCGAACAAGGACCCGGGGAGCTGTTTTTT.

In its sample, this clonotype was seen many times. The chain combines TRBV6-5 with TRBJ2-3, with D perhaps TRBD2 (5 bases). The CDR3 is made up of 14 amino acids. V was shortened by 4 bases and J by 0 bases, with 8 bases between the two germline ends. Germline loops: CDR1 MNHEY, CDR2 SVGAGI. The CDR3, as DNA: TGTGCCAGCAGTTCTGGCGGGAGCACAGATACGCAGTATTTT. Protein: CASSSGGSTDTQYF.

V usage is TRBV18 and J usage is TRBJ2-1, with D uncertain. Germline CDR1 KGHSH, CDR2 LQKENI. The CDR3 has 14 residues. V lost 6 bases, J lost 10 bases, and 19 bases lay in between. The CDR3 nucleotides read TGTGCCAGCTCCCCGGGCAGGACCTCCCGGGAGCAGTTCTTC. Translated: CASSPGRTSREQFF.

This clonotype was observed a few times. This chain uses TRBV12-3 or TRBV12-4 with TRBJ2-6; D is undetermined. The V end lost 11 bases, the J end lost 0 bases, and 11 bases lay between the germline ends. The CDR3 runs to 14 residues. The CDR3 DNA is TGTGCCGCTACTCATGCCTCTGGGGCCAACGTCCTGACTTTC. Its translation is CAATHASGANVLTF.

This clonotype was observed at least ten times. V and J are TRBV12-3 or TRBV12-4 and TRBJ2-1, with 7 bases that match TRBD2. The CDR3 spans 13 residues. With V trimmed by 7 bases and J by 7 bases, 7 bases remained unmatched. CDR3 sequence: CASKIREVNEQFF. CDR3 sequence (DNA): TGTGCCAGCAAAATCCGGGAGGTTAATGAGCAGTTCTTC.

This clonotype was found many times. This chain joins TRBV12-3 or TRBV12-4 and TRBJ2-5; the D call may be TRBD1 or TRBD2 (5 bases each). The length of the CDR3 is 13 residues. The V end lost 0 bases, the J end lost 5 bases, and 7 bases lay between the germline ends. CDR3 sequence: CASSLAGVETQYF. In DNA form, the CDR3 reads TGTGCCAGCAGTTTAGCGGGGGTCGAGACCCAGTACTTC.

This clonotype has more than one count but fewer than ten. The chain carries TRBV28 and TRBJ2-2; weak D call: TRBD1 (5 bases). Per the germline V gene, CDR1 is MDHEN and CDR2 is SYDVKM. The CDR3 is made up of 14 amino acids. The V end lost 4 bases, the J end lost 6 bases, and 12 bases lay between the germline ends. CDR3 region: CASSYQGFPGELFF. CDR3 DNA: TGTGCCAGCAGTTATCAGGGTTTCCCCGGGGAGCTGTTTTTT.

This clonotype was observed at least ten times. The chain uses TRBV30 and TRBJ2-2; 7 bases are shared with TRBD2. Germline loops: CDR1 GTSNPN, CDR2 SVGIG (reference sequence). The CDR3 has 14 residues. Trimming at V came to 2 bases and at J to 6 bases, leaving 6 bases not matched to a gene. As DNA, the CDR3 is TGTGCCTGGAGTCTAGCGGAACCGGCCGGGGAGCTGTTTTTT. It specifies CAWSLAEPAGELFF.

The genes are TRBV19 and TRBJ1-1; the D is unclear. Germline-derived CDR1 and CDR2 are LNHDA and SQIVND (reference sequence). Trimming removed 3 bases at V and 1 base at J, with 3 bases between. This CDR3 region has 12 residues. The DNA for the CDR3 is TGTGCCAGTAGTATGCGGAACACTGAAGCTTTCTTT. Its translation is CASSMRNTEAFF.

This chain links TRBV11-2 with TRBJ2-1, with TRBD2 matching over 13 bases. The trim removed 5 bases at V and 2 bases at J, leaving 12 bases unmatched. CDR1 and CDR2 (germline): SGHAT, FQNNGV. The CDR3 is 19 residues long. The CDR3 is CASSPTRAGTSGAYNEQFF. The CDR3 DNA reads TGTGCCAGCAGCCCGACAAGAGCCGGGACTAGCGGGGCCTACAATGAGCAGTTCTTC.

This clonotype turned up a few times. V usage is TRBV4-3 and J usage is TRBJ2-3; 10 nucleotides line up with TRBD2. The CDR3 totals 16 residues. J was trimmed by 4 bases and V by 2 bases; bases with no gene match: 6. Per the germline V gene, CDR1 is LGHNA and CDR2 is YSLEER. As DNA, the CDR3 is TGCGCCAGCAGCCAACTCAGCGGGGGGGCCGCAGATACGCAGTATTTT. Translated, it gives CASSQLSGGAADTQYF.

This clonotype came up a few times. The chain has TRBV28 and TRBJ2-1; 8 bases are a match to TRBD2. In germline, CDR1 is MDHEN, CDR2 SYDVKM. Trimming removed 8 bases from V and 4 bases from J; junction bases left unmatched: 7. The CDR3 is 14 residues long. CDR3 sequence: CASEREGRYNEQFF. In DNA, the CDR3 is TGTGCCAGCGAACGGGAGGGCCGTTACAATGAGCAGTTCTTC.

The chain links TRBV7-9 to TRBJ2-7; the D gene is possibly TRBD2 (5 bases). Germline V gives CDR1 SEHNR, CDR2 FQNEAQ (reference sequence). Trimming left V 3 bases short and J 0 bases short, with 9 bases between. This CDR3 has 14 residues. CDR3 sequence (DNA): TGTGCCAGCAGCTTGCAGGCGGGCTCCTACGAGCAGTACTTC. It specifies CASSLQAGSYEQYF.

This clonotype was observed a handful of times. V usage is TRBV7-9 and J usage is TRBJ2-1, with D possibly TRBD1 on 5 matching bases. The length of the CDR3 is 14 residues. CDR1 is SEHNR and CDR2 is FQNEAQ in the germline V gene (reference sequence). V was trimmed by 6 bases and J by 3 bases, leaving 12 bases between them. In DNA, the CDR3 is TGTGCCAGCAGTTTGGCAGGGAACTACAATGAGCAGTTCTTC. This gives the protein CASSLAGNYNEQFF.